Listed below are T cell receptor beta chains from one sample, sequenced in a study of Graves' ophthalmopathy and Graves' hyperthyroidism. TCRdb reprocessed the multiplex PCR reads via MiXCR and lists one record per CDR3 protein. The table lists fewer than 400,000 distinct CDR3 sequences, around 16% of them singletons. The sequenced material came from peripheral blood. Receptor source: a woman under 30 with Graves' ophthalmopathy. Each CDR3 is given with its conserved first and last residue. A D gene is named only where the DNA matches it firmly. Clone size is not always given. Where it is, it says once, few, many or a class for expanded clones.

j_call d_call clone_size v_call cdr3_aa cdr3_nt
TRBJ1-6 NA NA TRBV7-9 CASSLKSGSGVSPLHF TGTGCCAGCAGCTTAAAGTCGGGTTCAGGGGTTTCACCCCTCCACTTT
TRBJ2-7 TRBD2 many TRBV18 CASSPQRGSDEQYF TGTGCCAGCTCACCACAGCGGGGTAGCGACGAGCAGTACTTC
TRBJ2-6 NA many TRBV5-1 CASSFVSHGPGANVLTF TGCGCCAGCAGCTTCGTCAGTCATGGCCCTGGGGCCAACGTCCTGACTTTC
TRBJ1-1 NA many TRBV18 CASSPQGFEAFF TGTGCCAGCTCACCACAGGGGTTTGAAGCTTTCTTT
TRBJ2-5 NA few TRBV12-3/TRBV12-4 CASGGGSETQYF TGTGCCAGCGGGGGCGGGTCGGAGACCCAGTACTTC
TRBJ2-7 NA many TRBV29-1 CSVETTGEQYF TGCAGCGTTGAGACTACAGGGGAGCAGTACTTC
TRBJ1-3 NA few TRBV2 CASSQWNTIYF TGTGCCAGCAGCCAATGGAACACCATATATTTT
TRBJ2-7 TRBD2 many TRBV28 CASSPMVAGYEQYF TGTGCCAGCAGTCCCATGGTAGCGGGCTACGAGCAGTACTTC
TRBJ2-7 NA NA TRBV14 CASSQDPREGGSYEQYF TGTGCCAGCAGCCAAGACCCCCGAGAAGGGGGCTCCTACGAGCAGTACTTC
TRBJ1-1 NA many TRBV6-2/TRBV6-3 CASSSREGLNTEAFF TGTGCCAGCAGTTCCCGAGAGGGGCTTAACACTGAAGCTTTCTTT
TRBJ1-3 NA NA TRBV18 CASSPWESGNTIYF TGTGCCAGCTCACCCTGGGAGTCTGGAAACACCATATATTTT
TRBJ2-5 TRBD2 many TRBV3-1 CASSQGLAGVVTETQYF TGTGCCAGCAGCCAAGGACTAGCGGGAGTAGTCACGGAGACCCAGTACTTC
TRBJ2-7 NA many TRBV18 CASSHFSYEQYF TGTGCCAGCTCCCACTTCTCCTACGAGCAGTACTTC
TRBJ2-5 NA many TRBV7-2 CASSPFGRREETQYF TGTGCCAGCAGCCCCTTCGGACGGAGAGAGGAGACCCAGTACTTC
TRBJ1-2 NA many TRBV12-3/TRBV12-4 CASSFAGGRHGYTF TGTGCCAGCAGCTTTGCGGGGGGACGTCATGGCTACACCTTC
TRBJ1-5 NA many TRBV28 CASFQAIGNQPQHF TGTGCCAGCTTTCAAGCCATAGGCAATCAGCCCCAGCATTTT
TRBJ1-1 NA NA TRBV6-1 CASRPSTEAFF TGTGCCAGCAGACCCTCCACTGAAGCTTTCTTT
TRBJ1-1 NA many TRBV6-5 CASSYAGVPEAFF TGTGCCAGCAGTTACGCCGGGGTCCCTGAAGCTTTCTTT
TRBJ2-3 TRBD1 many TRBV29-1 CSTDLRQGVADTQYF TGCAGCACCGACTTGAGACAGGGGGTCGCAGATACGCAGTATTTT
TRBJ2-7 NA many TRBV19 CASSIRTQGPYEQYF TGTGCCAGTAGTATTCGGACTCAAGGGCCCTACGAGCAGTACTTC
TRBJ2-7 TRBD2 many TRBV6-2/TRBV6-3 CASSYVSSGPYEQYF TGTGCCAGCAGTTACGTGTCTAGCGGGCCCTACGAGCAGTACTTC
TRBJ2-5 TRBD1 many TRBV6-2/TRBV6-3 CASGTGANQETQYF TGTGCCAGCGGAACAGGGGCTAACCAAGAGACCCAGTACTTC
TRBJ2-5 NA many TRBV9 CASSVGGIETQYF TGTGCCAGCAGCGTCGGGGGTATAGAGACCCAGTACTTC